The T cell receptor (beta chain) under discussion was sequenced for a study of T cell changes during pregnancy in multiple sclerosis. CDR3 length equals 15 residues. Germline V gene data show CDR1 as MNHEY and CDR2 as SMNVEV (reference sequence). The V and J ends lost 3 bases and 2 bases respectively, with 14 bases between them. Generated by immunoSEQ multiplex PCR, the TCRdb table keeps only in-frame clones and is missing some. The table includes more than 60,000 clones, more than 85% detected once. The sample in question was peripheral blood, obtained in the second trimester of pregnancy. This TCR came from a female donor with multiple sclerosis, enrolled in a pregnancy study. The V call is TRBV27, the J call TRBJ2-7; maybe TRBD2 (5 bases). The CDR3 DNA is TGTGCCAGCAGTTTTCGTCTAGCTGCAACCTACGAGCAGTACTTC. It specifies CASSFRLAATYEQYF.